One and the same sample provided the 19 T cell receptor beta chains below, sequenced in a study of OX40 agonist ivuxolimab in advanced cancers. The data were produced by immunoSEQ multiplex PCR, yet TCRdb's version contains in-frame clones alone and is incomplete. The sample lists 65,000 to 95,000 clones; about 92% were seen once. The sample consisted of CD4+ or CD8+ T cells sorted from blood, taken in a trial of the OX40 agonist ivuxolimab. The receptors derive from an adult with an advanced solid tumor such as melanoma, head and neck, liver or kidney cancer.

This chain connects TRBV5-1 to TRBJ2-2, with 11 bases that match TRBD1. Germline trimming cut 7 bases from V and 5 bases from J; bases unmatched to any gene: 4. Germline CDR1 SGHRS, CDR2 YFSETQ. This CDR3 spans 14 amino acids. The chain's CDR3 is CASQRDRGTGELFF. Written as DNA, the CDR3 is TGCGCCAGCCAAAGGGACAGGGGGACCGGGGAGCTGTTTTTT.

This chain joins TRBV18 and TRBJ1-5, with 7 bases fitting TRBD1. Germline trimming cut 3 bases from V and 11 bases from J; bases unmatched to any gene: 7. Germline CDR1 and CDR2: KGHSH and LQKENI. The CDR3 contains 13 residues. The CDR3 DNA sequence: TGTGCCAGCTCACCCGGGACCCAGGGGGCCCAGCATTTT. This translates into CASSPGTQGAQHF.

The CDR3 DNA reads as TGTGCCAGCAGCAAAAACATGGAGGGGTTTAGAGTTTCTGGGGCCAACGTCCTGACTTTC. Residues: CASSKNMEGFRVSGANVLTF. The chain uses TRBV21-1 and TRBJ2-6; the table's D call, TRBD2, was not checked against the DNA. TRBV21-1 is a known pseudogene. The CDR3 length is 20 residues.

The chain links TRBV7-2 to TRBJ2-7; 7 bases align to TRBD1. After removal of 5 bases from V and 3 bases from J, the junction contained 4 bases not matched to a gene. The V gene's germline CDR1 is SGHTA and CDR2 FQGNSA. This CDR3 is built from 13 residues. The CDR3 protein is CASSRRQGYEQYF. The DNA of the CDR3 is TGTGCCAGCAGCCGCCGACAGGGCTACGAGCAGTACTTC.

This clone was seen a few times. This chain joins TRBV6-5 and TRBJ1-5, with TRBD1 matching over 8 bases. This CDR3 spans 15 amino acids. The trim removed 5 bases at V and 2 bases at J, leaving 5 bases unmatched. Looked up from germline, CDR1 is MNHEY and CDR2 is SVGAGI. CDR3: CASSRTTGGNQPQHF. In DNA, the CDR3 is TGTGCCAGCAGTCGAACGACAGGGGGCAATCAGCCCCAGCATTTT.

The gene calls are TRBV4-3 and TRBJ2-1; unclear D gene. The CDR3 contains 15 residues. Per the germline V gene, CDR1 is LGHNA and CDR2 is YSLEER. V shed 1 base and J shed 0 bases, with 7 bases lying between them. The CDR3 sequence is CASSQVLSSYNEQFF. In nucleotides, the CDR3 is TGCGCCAGCAGCCAAGTCCTAAGCTCCTACAATGAGCAGTTCTTC.

The chain has TRBV7-6 and TRBJ2-2; D might be TRBD1 (5 bases). CDR3 length: 15 amino acids. Germline loops: CDR1 SGHVS, CDR2 FNYEAQ. V was cut by 0 bases and J by 5 bases, with 10 bases left in between. The CDR3 loop is CASSLAGAMTGELFF. The CDR3 region has the DNA TGTGCCAGCAGCTTAGCAGGGGCGATGACCGGGGAGCTGTTTTTT.

The gene calls are TRBV28 and TRBJ2-7; 12 positions match TRBD2. Germline-derived CDR1 and CDR2 are MDHEN and SYDVKM. Germline trimming cut 5 bases from V and 6 bases from J; bases unmatched to any gene: 17. The CDR3 loop spans 18 amino acids. For the CDR3, the DNA is TGTGCCAGCAGTCCCAGGGGCTTGGCTAGCGGGAGGGCCGGCGAGCAGTACTTC. Protein product: CASSPRGLASGRAGEQYF.

This rearrangement joins TRBV7-3 to TRBJ1-1; D call uncertain. CDR3 length: 14 amino acids. Germline V CDR1 and CDR2: SGHTA, FQGTGA. V was cut by 1 base and J by 1 base, with 7 bases left in between. The CDR3 DNA is TGTGCCAGCAGCTTAATGGGCAGGAACACTGAAGCTTTCTTT. As protein: CASSLMGRNTEAFF. Full variable domain (missing parts from reference TRBV7-3 and TRBJ1-1): GAGVSQTPSNKVTEKGKYVELRCDPISGHTALYWYRQSLGQGPEFLIYFQGTGAADDSGLPNDRFFAVRPEGSVSTLKIQRTERGDSAVYLCASSLMGRNTEAFFGQGTRLTVV.

The V gene is TRBV5-1, the J gene TRBJ1-3; D perhaps matches TRBD1 (6 bases). CDR1 is SGHRS, CDR2 YFSETQ, per germline. V lost 3 bases to trimming and J lost 9 bases, with 13 bases between them. The CDR3 runs 13 residues. For the CDR3, the DNA is TGCGCCAGCAGCTGGACCCAGGGGAGCACCATATATTTT. Translation gives CASSWTQGSTIYF.

The chain uses TRBV5-1 and TRBJ1-2, with TRBD1 as a possible D gene (5 bases). Per the germline V gene, CDR1 is SGHRS and CDR2 is YFSETQ. This CDR3 is 13 amino acids long. The V end lost 4 bases, the J end lost 5 bases, and 12 bases lay between the germline ends. The CDR3: CASSRDGGYGYTF. DNA for the CDR3: TGCGCCAGCAGCAGGGACGGTGGATATGGCTACACCTTC.

This chain links TRBV7-3 with TRBJ2-2; D unresolved. The CDR3 is 13 residues long. Trimming removed 4 bases at V and 6 bases at J, with 9 bases between. The germline V gene encodes CDR1 SGHTA and CDR2 FQGTGA. CDR3 region: CASSSSFAGELFF. The CDR3 DNA reads as TGTGCCAGCAGCTCATCTTTCGCCGGGGAGCTGTTTTTT.

The CDR3 protein is CASSLSKWDTQYF. CDR3 DNA: TGTGCCAGCAGTTTATCAAAATGGGATACGCAGTATTTT. The rearrangement joins TRBV27 to TRBJ2-3, with no clear D. V was clipped by 0 bases and J by 6 bases, with 7 bases between them. From germline, CDR1 is MNHEY and CDR2 SMNVEV (reference sequence). This CDR3 region has 13 residues.

This chain connects TRBV7-9 to TRBJ2-3, with 9 positions matching TRBD2. The V segment lost 5 bases and the J segment 8 bases; nucleotides outside the gene matches: 2. The CDR3 is made up of 12 amino acids. Germline CDR1 and CDR2: SEHNR and FQNEAQ (reference sequence). The DNA for the CDR3 is TGTGCCAGCAGCGCGGGACTAGCTACGCAGTATTTT. The encoded protein is CASSAGLATQYF.

The chain links TRBV2 to TRBJ1-2, with 7 bases fitting TRBD1. Looked up from germline, CDR1 is SNHLY and CDR2 is FYNNEI. The CDR3 is made up of 13 amino acids. V gave up 6 bases and J gave up 3 bases; unmatched junction bases: 4. The CDR3 is CASSSTGYYGYTF. CDR3 DNA: TGTGCCAGCAGCTCGACAGGGTACTATGGCTACACCTTC.

The V gene is TRBV5-4, the J gene TRBJ2-6; D might be TRBD1 or TRBD2, each matching 7 bases. Per the germline V gene, CDR1 is SGHNT and CDR2 is YYREEE (reference sequence). Trimming cost V 3 bases and J 1 base, with 17 bases left between them. The CDR3 has 18 amino acids. The CDR3 DNA sequence: TGTGCCAGCAGCTGGGGGGGGACAGCCCGTTCTGGGGCCAACGTCCTGACTTTC. Translation: CASSWGGTARSGANVLTF.

The gene calls are TRBV10-1 and TRBJ2-1; no clear D. Germline V lookup: CDR1 WNHNN, CDR2 SYGVQD (reference sequence). Trimming left V 8 bases short and J 7 bases short, with 3 bases between. The CDR3 totals 9 residues. CDR3 loop: CASPNEQFF. The CDR3 region has the DNA TGCGCCAGCCCAAATGAGCAGTTCTTC.

CDR3 sequence (DNA): TGTGCCAGCAGCCCAGGTGGGGGGAAAGGCTACGAGCAGTACTTC. Protein: CASSPGGGKGYEQYF. This chain links TRBV6-5 with TRBJ2-7, with D possibly being TRBD2 (6 bases). CDR1 is MNHEY, CDR2 SVGAGI, per germline. The CDR3 sequence is 15 residues long. Trimming pared 6 bases from V and 3 bases from J, leaving 18 bases between.

The chain carries TRBV5-1 and TRBJ2-3; D might be TRBD2 (6 bases). CDR1 SGHRS and CDR2 YFSETQ come from the germline V gene. The CDR3 runs to 15 residues. Trimming removed 0 bases from V and 2 bases from J, with 10 bases in between. In DNA form, the CDR3 reads TGCGCCAGCAGCTTGGTCCGGGGGAACACAGATACGCAGTATTTT. It translates to CASSLVRGNTDTQYF.